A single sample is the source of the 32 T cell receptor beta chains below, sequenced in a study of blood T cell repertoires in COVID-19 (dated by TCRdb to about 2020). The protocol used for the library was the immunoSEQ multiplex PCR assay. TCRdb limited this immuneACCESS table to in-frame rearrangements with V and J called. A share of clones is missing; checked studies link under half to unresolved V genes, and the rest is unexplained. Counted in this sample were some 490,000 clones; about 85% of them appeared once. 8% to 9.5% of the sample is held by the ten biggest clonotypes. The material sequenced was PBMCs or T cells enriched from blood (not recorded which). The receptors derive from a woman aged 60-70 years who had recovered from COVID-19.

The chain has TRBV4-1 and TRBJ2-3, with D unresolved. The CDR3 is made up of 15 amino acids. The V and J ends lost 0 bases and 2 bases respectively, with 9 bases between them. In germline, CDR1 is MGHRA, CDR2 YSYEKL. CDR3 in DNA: TGCGCCAGCAGCCAAGATATACTGTACACAGATACGCAGTATTTT. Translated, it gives CASSQDILYTDTQYF.

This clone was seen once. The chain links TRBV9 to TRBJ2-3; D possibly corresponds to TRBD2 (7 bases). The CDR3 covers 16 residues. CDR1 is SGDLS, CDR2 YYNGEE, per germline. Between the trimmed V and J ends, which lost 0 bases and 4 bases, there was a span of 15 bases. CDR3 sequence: CASSVVPGGSADTQYF. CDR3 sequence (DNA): TGTGCCAGCAGCGTAGTCCCGGGGGGCTCGGCAGATACGCAGTATTTT.

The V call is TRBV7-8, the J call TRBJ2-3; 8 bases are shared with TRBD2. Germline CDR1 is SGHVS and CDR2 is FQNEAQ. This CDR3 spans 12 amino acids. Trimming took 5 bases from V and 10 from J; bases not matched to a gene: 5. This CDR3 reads CASSPGGYAQYF. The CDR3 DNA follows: TGTGCCAGCAGCCCGGGGGGGTACGCGCAGTATTTT.

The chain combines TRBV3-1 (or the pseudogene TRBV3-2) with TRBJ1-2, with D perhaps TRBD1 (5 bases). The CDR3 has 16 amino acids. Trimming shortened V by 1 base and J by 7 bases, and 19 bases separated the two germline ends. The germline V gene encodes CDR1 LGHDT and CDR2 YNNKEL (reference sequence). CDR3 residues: CASSQVVSSREGGYTF. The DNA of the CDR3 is TGTGCCAGCAGCCAAGTAGTGAGCAGCAGGGAAGGTGGCTACACCTTC.

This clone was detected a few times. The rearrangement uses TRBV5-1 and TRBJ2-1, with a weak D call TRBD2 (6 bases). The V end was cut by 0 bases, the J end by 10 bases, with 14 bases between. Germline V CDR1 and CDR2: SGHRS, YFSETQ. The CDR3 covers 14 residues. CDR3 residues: CASSLAGFAGEQFF. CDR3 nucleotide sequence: TGCGCCAGCAGCTTGGCCGGTTTCGCGGGAGAGCAGTTCTTC.

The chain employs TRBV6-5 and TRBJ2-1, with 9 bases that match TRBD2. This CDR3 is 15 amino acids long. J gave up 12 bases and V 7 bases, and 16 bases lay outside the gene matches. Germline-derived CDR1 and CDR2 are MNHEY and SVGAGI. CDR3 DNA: TGTGCCAGCAACCCCTGGACTAGCGAGGGGGATGGGCAGTTCTTC. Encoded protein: CASNPWTSEGDGQFF.

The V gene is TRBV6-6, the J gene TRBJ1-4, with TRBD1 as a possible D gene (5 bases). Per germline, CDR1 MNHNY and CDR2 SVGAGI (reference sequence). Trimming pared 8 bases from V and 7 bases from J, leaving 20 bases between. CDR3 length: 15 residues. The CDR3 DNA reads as TGTGCCAGCGGACCCTCAGGGAATTTGGCTGAAAAACTGTTTTTT. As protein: CASGPSGNLAEKLFF.

The CDR3 DNA reads TGCAGCGTCCGGGACAGCCTGTATGGCTACACCTTC. Translation: CSVRDSLYGYTF. The V call is TRBV29-1, the J call TRBJ1-2; 7 bases align to TRBD1. Unmatched junction bases numbered 6, after V lost 6 bases and J lost 5 bases. From germline, CDR1 is SQVTM and CDR2 ANQGSEA. This CDR3 has 12 amino acids.

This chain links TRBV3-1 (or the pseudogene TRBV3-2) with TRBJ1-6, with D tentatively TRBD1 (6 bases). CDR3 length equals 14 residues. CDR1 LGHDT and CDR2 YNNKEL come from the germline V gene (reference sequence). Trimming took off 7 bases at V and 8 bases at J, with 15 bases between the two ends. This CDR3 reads CASKRDTEDSPLHF. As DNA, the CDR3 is TGTGCCAGCAAGAGGGACACGGAGGATTCACCCCTCCACTTT.

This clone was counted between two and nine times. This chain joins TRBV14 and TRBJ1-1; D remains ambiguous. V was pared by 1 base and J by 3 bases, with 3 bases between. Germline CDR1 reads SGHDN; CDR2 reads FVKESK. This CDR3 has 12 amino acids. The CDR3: CASSQVYTEAFF. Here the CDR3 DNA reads TGTGCCAGCAGCCAAGTCTACACTGAAGCTTTCTTT.

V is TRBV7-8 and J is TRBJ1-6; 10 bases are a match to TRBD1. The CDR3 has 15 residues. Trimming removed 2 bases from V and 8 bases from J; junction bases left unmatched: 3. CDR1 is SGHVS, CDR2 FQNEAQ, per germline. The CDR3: CASSLRGTGDSPLHF. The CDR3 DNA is TGTGCCAGCAGCTTACGGGGGACAGGGGATTCACCCCTCCACTTT.

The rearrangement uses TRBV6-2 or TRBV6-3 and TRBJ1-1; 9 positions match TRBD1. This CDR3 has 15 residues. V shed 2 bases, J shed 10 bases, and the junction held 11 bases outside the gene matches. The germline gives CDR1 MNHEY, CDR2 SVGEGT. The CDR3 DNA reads TGTGCCAGCAGTTACGGAGACAGGGGGGACCGGGGAGCTTTCTTT. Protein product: CASSYGDRGDRGAFF.

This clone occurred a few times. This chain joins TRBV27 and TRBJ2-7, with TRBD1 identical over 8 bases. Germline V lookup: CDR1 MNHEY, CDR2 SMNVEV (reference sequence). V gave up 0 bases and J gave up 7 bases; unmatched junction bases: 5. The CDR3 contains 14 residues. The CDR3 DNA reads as TGTGCCAGCAGTTTATCTACAGGGGGTTGGGAGCAGTACTTC. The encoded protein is CASSLSTGGWEQYF.

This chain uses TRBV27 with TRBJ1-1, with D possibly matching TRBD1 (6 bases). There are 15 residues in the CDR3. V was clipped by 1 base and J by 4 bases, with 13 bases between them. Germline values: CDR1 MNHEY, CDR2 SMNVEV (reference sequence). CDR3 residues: CASSLYGGRSTEAFF. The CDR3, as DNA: TGTGCCAGCAGTTTATACGGGGGGCGCTCCACTGAAGCTTTCTTT.

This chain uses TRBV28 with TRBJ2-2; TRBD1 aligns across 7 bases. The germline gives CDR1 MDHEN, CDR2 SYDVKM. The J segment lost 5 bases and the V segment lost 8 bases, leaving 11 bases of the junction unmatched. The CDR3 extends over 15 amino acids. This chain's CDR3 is CASRPQGVGTGELFF. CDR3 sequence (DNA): TGTGCCAGCCGCCCCCAGGGGGTGGGGACCGGGGAGCTGTTTTTT.

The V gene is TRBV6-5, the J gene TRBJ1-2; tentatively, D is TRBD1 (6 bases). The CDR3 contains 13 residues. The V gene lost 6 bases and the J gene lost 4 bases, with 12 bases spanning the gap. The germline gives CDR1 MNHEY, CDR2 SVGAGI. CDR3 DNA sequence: TGTGCCAGCAGAGCTGGACAGTTCTATGGCTACACCTTC. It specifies CASRAGQFYGYTF.

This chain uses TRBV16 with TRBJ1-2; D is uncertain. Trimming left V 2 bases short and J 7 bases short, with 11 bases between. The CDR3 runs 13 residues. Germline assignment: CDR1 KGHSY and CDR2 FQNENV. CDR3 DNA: TGTGCCAGCAGCCAAGGTTCTGGAGGTGGCTACACCTTC. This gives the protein CASSQGSGGGYTF.

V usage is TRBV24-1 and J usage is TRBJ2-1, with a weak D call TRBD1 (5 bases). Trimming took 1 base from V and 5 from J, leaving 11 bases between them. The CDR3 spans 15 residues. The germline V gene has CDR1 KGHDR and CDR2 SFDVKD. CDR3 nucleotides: TGTGCCACCAGTGATTTAGCGTTAGGGGACAATGAGCAGTTCTTC. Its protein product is CATSDLALGDNEQFF.

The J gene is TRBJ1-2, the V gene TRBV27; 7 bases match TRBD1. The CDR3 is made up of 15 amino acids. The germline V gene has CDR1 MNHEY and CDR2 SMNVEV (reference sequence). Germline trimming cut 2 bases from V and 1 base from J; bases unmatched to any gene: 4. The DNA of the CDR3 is TGTGCCAGCAGTTTAGTGGCAGGGGGTAACTATGGCTACACCTTC. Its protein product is CASSLVAGGNYGYTF.

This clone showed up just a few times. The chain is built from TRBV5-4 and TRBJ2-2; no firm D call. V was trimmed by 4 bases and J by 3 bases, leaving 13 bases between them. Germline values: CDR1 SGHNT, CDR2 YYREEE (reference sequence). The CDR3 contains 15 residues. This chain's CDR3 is CASSIDNFYTGELFF. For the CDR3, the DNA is TGTGCCAGCAGCATCGACAATTTCTACACCGGGGAGCTGTTTTTT.

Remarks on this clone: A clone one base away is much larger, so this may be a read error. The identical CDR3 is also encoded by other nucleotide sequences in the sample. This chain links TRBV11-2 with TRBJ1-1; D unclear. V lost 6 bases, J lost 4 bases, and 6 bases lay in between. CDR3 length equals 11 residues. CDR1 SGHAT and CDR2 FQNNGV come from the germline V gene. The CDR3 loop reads CASSRGTEAFF. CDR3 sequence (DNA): TGTGCCAGCAGTCGGGGCACTGAAGCTTTCTTT. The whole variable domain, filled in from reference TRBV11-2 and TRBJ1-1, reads EAGVAQSPRYKIIEKRQSVAFWCNPISGHATLYWYQQILGQGPKLLIQFQNNGVVDDSQLPKDRFSAERLKGVDSTLKIQPAKLEDSAVYLCASSRGTEAFFGQGTRLTVV.

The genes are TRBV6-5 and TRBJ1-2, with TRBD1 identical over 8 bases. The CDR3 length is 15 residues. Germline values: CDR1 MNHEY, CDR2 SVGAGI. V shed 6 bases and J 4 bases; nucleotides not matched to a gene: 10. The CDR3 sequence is CASSPLGTGRYGYTF. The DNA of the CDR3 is TGTGCCAGCAGCCCCCTAGGGACAGGTCGCTATGGCTACACCTTC.

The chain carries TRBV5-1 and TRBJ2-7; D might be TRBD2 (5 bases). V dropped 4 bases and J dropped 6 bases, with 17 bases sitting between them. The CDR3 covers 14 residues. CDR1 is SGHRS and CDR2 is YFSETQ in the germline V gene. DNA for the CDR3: TGCGCCAGCAGCGAGGGTAGTTACCCGCCCGAGCAGTACTTC. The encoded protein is CASSEGSYPPEQYF. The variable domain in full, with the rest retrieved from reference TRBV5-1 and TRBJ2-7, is KAGVTQTPRYLIKTRGQQVTLSCSPISGHRSVSWYQQTPGQGLQFLFEYFSETQRNKGNFPGRFSGRQFSNSRSEMNVSTLELGDSALYLCASSEGSYPPEQYFGPGTRLTVT.

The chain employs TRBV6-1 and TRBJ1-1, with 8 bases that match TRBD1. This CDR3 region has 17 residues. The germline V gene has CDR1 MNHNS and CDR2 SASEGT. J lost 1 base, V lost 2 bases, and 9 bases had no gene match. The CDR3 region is CASSEIRGQGTNTEAFF. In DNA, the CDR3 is TGTGCCAGCAGTGAAATAAGAGGACAGGGAACGAACACTGAAGCTTTCTTT.

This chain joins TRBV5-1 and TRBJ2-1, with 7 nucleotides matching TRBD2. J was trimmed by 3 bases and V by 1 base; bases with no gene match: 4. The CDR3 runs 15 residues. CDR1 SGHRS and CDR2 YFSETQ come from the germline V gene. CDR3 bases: TGCGCCAGCAGCTTGAGACCGGGGGGCTACAATGAGCAGTTCTTC. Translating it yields CASSLRPGGYNEQFF.

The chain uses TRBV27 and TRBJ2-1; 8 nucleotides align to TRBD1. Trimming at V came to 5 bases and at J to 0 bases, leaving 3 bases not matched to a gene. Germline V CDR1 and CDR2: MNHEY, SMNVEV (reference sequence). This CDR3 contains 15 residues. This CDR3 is CASSHQGASYNEQFF. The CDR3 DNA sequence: TGTGCCAGCAGTCATCAGGGGGCCTCCTACAATGAGCAGTTCTTC.

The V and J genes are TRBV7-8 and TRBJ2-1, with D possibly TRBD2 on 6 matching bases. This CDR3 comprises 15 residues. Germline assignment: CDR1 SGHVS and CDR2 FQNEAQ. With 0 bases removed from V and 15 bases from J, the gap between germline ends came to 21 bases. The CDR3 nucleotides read TGTGCCAGCAGCTTAGCCTTTGTCACATTCGGGGGTACGTTCTTC. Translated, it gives CASSLAFVTFGGTFF.

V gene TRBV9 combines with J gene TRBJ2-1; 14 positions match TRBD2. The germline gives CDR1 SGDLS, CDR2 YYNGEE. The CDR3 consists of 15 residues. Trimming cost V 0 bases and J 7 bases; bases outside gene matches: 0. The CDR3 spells CASSVGTSGGNEQFF. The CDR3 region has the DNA TGTGCCAGCAGCGTAGGGACTAGCGGGGGGAATGAGCAGTTCTTC.

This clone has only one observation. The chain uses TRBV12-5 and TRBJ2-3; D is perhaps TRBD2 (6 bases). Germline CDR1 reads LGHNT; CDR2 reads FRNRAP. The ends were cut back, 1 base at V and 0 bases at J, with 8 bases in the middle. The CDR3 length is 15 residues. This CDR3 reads CASGLGSGSTDTQYF. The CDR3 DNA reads TGTGCTAGTGGTTTGGGGAGCGGGAGCACAGATACGCAGTATTTT.

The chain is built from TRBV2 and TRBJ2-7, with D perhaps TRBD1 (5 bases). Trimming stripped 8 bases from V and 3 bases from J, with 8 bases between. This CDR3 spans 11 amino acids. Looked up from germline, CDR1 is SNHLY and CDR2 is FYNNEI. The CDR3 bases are TGTGCCAGCCTCCAGGGCTACGAGCAGTACGTC. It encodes CASLQGYEQYV.

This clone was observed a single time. The CDR3 DNA is TGTGCCACCTCCAGCGGGCAGAGGGAAAAACTGTTTTTT. As protein: CATSSGQREKLFF. V and J are TRBV12-3 or TRBV12-4 and TRBJ1-4; D gene unclear. The CDR3 sequence is 13 residues long. V was shortened by 10 bases and J by 8 bases, with 17 bases between the two germline ends.

The CDR3 DNA sequence: TGTGCCAGCAGCTCCCTTGATGAGCGGCTGTTTTTT. It yields the protein CASSSLDERLFF. The chain uses TRBV11-3 and TRBJ1-4; unclear D gene. Deletions cut 4 bases from V and 14 bases from J, with 14 bases between. CDR1 is SGHNT and CDR2 is YENEEA in the germline V gene. The CDR3 contains 12 residues.